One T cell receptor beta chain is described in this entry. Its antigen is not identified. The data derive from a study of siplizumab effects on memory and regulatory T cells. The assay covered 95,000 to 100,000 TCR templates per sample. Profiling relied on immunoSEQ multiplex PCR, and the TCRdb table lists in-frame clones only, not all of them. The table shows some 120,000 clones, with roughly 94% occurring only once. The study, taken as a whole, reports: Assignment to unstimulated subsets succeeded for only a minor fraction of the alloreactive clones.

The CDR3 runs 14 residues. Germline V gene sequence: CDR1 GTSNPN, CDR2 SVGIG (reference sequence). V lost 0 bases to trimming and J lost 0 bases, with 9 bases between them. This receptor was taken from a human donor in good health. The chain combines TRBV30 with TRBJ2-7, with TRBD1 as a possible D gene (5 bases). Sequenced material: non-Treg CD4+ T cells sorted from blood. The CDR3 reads CAWSVQVRSYEQYF. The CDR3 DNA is TGTGCCTGGAGTGTACAGGTTCGCTCCTACGAGCAGTACTTC.